This TCR beta chain came from a study of T-cell reconstitution after alpha-beta-depleted transplantation in children listed by TCRdb under 2016. About the full investigation: The study quantitatively tracked T-cell immune reconstitution after TCRalphabeta/CD19-depleted allogeneic hematopoietic cell transplantation in children using TCR repertoire profiling.

The germline V gene (reference sequence) yields DFQATT for CDR1 and SNEGSKA for CDR2. The CDR3 spans 11 residues, from the cysteine through the phenylalanine. The only DNA kept is the CDR3, 33 bases in frame from the first base. A distance of 10 bases separates the germline ends of V and J, which lose 0 bases and 11 bases respectively. The sample's treatment or condition label, decoded: allogeneic hematopoietic cell transplantation with graft depleted of TCRalphabeta T cells and CD19 B cells. The children who served as transplant recipients had been given grafts of TCRalphabeta/CD19-depleted allogeneic hematopoietic cells. This clonotype turned up a few times. It lacks a known antigen. Base quality data are lacking; no much larger clone is found one base away. The library was produced with PCR. The run used an Illumina HiSeq 2500. TCR libraries were prepared with molecular barcoding, using unique molecular identifiers to normalize TCRbeta repertoire quantification. TCRdb took the public reads, trimmed them with fastp at Q25, ran MiXCR for clone calling and kept in-frame beta chains. All rows with the same CDR3 protein become a single entry with the most common DNA and genes. The sample table holds over 100,000 distinct CDR3 sequences, of which 10% to 13% were seen once. The ten largest clones represent less than 40% of the sample.

Study-wide findings and limitations: Apparently early alphabetaT-cell count recovery about two months after transplant reportedly relied on only several hundred rapidly expanded clones derived from non-depleted graft cells. In some patients, the high TCRbeta diversity seen at day 60 was put down to recipient T cells and intrathymic progenitors that had survived conditioning. Over the following months the frequencies of hyperexpanded clones went down, and after one year T-cell counts and TCRbeta diversity were mostly credited to newly produced T cells.

Recombination joined TRBV20-1 with TRBJ1-1, with the D segment identity uncertain. This sequence was found in a boy between 2 and 15 years old with acute lymphoblastic leukemia, due to receive a stem cell transplant. The sample in question was PBMCs, obtained before TCRalphabeta/CD19-depleted stem cell transplant. Here is the DNA: TGCAGTGCTAGAGATCAGCGGAGGGCTTTCTTT. Its protein reads: CSARDQRRAFF.